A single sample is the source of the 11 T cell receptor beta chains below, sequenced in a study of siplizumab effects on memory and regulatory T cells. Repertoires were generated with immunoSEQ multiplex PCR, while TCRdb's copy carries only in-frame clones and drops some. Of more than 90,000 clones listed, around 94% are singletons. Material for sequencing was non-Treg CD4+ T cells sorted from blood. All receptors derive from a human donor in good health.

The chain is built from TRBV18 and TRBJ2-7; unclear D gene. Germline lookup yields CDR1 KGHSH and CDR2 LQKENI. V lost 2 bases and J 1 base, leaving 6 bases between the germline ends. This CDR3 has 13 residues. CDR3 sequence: CASSPVRSYEQYF. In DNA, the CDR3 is TGTGCCAGCTCACCAGTTCGGTCCTACGAGCAGTACTTC. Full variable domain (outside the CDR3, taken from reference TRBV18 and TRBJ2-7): NAGVMQNPRHLVRRRGQEARLRCSPMKGHSHVYWYRQLPEEGLKFMVYLQKENIIDESGMPKERFSAEFPKEGPSILRIQQVVRGDSAAYFCASSPVRSYEQYFGPGTRLTVT.

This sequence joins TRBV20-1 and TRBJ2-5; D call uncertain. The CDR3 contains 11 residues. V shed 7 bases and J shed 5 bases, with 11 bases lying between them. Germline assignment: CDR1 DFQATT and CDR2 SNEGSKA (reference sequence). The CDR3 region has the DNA TGCAGTGTCGTGATGCCGGAGACCCAGTACTTC. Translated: CSVVMPETQYF.

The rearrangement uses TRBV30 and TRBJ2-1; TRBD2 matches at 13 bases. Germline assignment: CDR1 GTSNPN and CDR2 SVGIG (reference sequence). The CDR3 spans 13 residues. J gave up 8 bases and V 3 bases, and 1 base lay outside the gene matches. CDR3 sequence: CAWRLAGGDEQFF. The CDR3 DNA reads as TGTGCCTGGAGACTAGCGGGAGGGGATGAGCAGTTCTTC.

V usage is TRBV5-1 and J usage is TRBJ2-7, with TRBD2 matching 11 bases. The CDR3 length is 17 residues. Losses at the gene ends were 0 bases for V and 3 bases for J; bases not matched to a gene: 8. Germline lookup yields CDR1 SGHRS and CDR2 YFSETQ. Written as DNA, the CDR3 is TGCGCCAGCAGCTTGGGGGGCCCGACTAGCGGGATCTACGAGCAGTACTTC. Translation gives CASSLGGPTSGIYEQYF.

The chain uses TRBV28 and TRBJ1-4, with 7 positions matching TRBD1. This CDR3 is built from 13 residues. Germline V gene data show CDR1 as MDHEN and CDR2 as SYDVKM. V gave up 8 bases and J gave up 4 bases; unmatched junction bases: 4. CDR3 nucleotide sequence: TGTGCCAGCCGGGACAGTAATAATGAAAAACTGTTTTTT. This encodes CASRDSNNEKLFF.

The CDR3 spells CASSRQGLGEQYF. The CDR3 DNA follows: TGTGCCAGCAGCCGACAGGGCCTGGGGGAGCAGTACTTC. This chain connects TRBV7-9 to TRBJ2-7, with TRBD1 identical over 7 bases. Germline values: CDR1 SEHNR, CDR2 FQNEAQ (reference sequence). The CDR3 sequence is 13 residues long. The V segment lost 5 bases and the J segment 7 bases; nucleotides outside the gene matches: 8.

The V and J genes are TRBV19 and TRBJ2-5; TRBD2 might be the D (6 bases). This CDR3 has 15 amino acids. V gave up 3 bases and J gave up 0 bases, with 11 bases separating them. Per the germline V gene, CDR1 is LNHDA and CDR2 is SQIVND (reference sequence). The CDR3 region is CASSIGREYQETQYF. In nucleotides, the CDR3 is TGTGCCAGTAGTATTGGACGGGAGTACCAAGAGACCCAGTACTTC.

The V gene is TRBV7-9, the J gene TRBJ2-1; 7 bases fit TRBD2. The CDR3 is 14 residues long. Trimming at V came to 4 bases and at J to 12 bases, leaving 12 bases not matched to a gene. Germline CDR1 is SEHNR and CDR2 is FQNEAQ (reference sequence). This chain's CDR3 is CASSSGREGPGQFF. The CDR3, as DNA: TGTGCCAGCAGCTCAGGGAGGGAGGGCCCTGGGCAGTTCTTC.

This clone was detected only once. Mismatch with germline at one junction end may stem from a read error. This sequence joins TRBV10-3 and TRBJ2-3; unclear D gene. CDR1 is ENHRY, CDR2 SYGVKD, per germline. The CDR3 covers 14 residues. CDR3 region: CASSLTSGTDTQYF. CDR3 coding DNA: TGTGCCAGCAGTCTAACCTCCGGGACAGATACGCAGTATTTT.

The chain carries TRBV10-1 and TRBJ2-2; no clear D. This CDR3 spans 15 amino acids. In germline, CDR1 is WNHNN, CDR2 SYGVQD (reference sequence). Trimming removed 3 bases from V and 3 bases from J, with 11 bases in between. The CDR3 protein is CASSDVDSYTGELFF. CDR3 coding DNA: TGCGCCAGCAGTGACGTAGACTCCTACACCGGGGAGCTGTTTTTT.

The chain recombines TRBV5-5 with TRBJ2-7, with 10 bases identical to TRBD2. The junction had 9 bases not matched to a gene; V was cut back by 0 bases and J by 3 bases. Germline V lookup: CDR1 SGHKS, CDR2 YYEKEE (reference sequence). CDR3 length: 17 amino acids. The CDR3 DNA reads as TGTGCCAGCAGCTTGGCTAGCGGGAGAGTAATTCACTACGAGCAGTACTTC. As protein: CASSLASGRVIHYEQYF. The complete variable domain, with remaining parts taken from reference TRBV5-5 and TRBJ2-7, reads DAGVTQSPTHLIKTRGQQVTLRCSPISGHKSVSWYQQVLGQGPQFIFQYYEKEERGRGNFPDRFSARQFPNYSSELNVNALLLGDSALYLCASSLASGRVIHYEQYFGPGTRLTVT.